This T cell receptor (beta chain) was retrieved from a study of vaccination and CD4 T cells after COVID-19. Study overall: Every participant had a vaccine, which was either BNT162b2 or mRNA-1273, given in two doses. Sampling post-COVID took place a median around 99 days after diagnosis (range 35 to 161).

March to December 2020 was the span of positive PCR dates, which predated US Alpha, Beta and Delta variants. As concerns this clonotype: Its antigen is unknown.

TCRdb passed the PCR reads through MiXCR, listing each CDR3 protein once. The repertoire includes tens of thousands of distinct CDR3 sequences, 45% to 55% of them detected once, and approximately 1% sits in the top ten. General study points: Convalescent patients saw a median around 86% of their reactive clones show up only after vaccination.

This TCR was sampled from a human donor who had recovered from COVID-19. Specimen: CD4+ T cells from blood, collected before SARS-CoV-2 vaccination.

In DNA, the CDR3 is TGTGCCAGCAGATCCCGGTCATCACTCTATGGCTACACCTTC. It is translated as CASRSRSSLYGYTF. The gene calls are TRBV6-1 and TRBJ1-2; D gene unclear. The CDR3 runs to 14 residues. V gave up 6 bases and J gave up 4 bases, with 15 bases separating them. Germline V gives CDR1 MNHNS, CDR2 SASEGT.